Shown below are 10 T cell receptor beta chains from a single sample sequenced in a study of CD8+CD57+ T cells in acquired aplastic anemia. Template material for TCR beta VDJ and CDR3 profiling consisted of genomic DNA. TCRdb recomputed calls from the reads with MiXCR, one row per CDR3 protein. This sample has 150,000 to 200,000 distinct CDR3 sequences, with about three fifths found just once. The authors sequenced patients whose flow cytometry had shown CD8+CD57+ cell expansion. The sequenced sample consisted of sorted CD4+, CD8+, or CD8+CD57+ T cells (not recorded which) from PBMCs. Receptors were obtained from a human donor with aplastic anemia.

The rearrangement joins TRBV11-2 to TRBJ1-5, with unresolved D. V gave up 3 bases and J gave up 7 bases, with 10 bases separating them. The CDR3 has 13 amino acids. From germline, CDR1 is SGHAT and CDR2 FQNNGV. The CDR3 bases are TGTGCCAGCAGCTTTGGTCTTAGCCAGCCCCAGCATTTT. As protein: CASSFGLSQPQHF. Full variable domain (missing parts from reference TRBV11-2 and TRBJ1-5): EAGVAQSPRYKIIEKRQSVAFWCNPISGHATLYWYQQILGQGPKLLIQFQNNGVVDDSQLPKDRFSAERLKGVDSTLKIQPAKLEDSAVYLCASSFGLSQPQHFGDGTRLSIL.

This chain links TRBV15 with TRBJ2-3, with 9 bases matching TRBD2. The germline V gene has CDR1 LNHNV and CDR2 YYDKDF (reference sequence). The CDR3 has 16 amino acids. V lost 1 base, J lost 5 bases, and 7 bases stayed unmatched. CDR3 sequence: CATSRGLAGLEDTQYF. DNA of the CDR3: TGTGCCACCAGCAGAGGCCTAGCGGGACTGGAAGATACGCAGTATTTT.

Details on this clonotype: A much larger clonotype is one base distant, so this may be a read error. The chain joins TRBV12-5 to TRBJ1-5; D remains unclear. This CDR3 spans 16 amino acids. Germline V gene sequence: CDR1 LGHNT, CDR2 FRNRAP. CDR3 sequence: CASSFFLTIGNQPQHF. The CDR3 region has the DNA TGTGCCAGCAGTTTCTTTTTGACAATTGGCAATCAGCCCCAGCATTTT.

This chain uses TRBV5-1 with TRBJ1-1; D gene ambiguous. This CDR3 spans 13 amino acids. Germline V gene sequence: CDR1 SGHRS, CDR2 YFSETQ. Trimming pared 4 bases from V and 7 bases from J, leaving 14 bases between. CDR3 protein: CASSQRRGYEAFF. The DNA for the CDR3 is TGCGCCAGCAGCCAGAGACGGGGTTATGAAGCTTTCTTT.

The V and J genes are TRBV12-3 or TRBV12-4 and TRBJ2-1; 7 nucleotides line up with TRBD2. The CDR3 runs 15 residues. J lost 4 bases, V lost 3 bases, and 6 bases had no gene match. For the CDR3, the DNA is TGTGCCAGCAGTTTTGGGTTAGCGGGTTACAATGAGCAGTTCTTC. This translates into CASSFGLAGYNEQFF.

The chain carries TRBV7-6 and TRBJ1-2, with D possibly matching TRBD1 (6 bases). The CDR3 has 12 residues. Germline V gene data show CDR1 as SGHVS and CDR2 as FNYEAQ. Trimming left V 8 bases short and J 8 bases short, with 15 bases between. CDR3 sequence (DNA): TGTGCCAGCGGAACAGGGAGAGACGGCTACACCTTC. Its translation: CASGTGRDGYTF.

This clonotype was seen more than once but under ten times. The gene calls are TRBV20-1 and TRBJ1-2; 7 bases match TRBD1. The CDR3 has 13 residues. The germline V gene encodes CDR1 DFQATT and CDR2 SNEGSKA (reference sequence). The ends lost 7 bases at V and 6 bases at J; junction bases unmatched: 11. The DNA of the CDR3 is TGCAGTGTTTTTAGGACAGGTTCCAATGGCTACACCTTC. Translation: CSVFRTGSNGYTF.

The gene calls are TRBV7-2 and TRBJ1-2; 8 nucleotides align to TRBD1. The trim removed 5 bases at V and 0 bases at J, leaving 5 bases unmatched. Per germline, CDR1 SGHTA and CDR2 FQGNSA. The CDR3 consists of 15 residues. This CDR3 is CASSVTGVANYGYTF. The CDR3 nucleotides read TGTGCCAGCAGCGTGACAGGGGTAGCTAACTATGGCTACACCTTC.

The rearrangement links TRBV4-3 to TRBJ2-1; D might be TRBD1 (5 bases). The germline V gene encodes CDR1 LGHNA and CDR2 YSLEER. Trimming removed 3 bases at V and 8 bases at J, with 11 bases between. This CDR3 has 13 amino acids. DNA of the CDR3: TGCGCCAGCAGCCAGATCTCAGGGTATGAGCAGTTCTTC. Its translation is CASSQISGYEQFF.

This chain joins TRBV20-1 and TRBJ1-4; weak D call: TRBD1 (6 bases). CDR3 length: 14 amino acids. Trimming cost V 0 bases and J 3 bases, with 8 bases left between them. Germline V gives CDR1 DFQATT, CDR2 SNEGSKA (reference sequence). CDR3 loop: CSARDRTANEKLFF. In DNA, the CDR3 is TGCAGTGCTAGAGATCGGACAGCTAATGAAAAACTGTTTTTT.